This T cell receptor (beta chain) was recovered during a study of T cells in tuberculosis. Sequenced by immunoSEQ multiplex PCR; TCRdb stores in-frame clones only, minus some. Counted here are around 49,000 clones, about 95% occurring once; the ten biggest clones make up 1.1% to 1.5%. CDR1 and CDR2 (germline): SQVTM, ANQGSEA. CDR3 length equals 11 residues. V was trimmed by 7 bases and J by 5 bases, leaving 12 bases between them. As to time point: new active TB diagnosis, blood taken before or within 7 days of starting treatment. The chain links TRBV29-1 to TRBJ2-7, with a possible D match to TRBD1 (5 bases). The sequencing used PBMCs, collected at tuberculosis diagnosis. This receptor was obtained from an adult with tuberculosis. The CDR3 loop is CSGRAGNEQYF. The CDR3 DNA sequence: TGCAGCGGAAGGGCAGGGAACGAGCAGTACTTC.